This entry lists 4 T cell receptor beta chains sequenced from one sample in a study of blood T cell repertoires in COVID-19. Profiling relied on immunoSEQ multiplex PCR, and the TCRdb table lists in-frame clones only, not all of them. The sample yields a few hundred thousand clones, around 83% seen once. Specimen: PBMCs or T cells enriched from blood (not recorded which). These TCRs come from a woman in her forties with acute COVID-19.

The gene calls are TRBV4-1 and TRBJ1-6; D unresolved. The CDR3 has 16 amino acids. CDR1 is MGHRA and CDR2 is YSYEKL in the germline V gene. Trimming pared 0 bases from V and 10 bases from J, leaving 16 bases between. CDR3 residues: CASSQDMGRLGSPLHF. The CDR3, as DNA: TGCGCCAGCAGCCAAGATATGGGGAGGTTAGGATCACCCCTCCACTTT.

This clone came up once. This chain uses TRBV29-1 with TRBJ2-3; a weak D match, TRBD2 (6 bases). The V and J ends lost 6 bases and 2 bases respectively, with 18 bases between them. The CDR3 extends over 15 amino acids. From germline, CDR1 is SQVTM and CDR2 ANQGSEA. The CDR3 region has the DNA TGCAGCGTCAAAGTCGGGACTGCATTCACAGATACGCAGTATTTT. As protein: CSVKVGTAFTDTQYF.

The gene calls are TRBV6-2 or TRBV6-3 and TRBJ1-2, with D possibly matching TRBD1 (6 bases). The CDR3 covers 14 residues. Germline loops: CDR1 MNHEY, CDR2 SVGEGT. Trimming removed 2 bases at V and 2 bases at J, with 9 bases between. In DNA form, the CDR3 reads TGTGCCAGCAGTTACGCCGGGACAAACTATGGCTACACCTTC. It codes for CASSYAGTNYGYTF.

This clone was seen more than once but under ten times. The genes are TRBV30 and TRBJ1-1; maybe TRBD1 (5 bases). The V gene's germline CDR1 is GTSNPN and CDR2 SVGIG (reference sequence). V lost 3 bases, J lost 5 bases, and 7 bases lay in between. This CDR3 contains 11 residues. CDR3 sequence: CAWSRATEAFF. The DNA for the CDR3 is TGTGCCTGGAGCAGGGCAACTGAAGCTTTCTTT.